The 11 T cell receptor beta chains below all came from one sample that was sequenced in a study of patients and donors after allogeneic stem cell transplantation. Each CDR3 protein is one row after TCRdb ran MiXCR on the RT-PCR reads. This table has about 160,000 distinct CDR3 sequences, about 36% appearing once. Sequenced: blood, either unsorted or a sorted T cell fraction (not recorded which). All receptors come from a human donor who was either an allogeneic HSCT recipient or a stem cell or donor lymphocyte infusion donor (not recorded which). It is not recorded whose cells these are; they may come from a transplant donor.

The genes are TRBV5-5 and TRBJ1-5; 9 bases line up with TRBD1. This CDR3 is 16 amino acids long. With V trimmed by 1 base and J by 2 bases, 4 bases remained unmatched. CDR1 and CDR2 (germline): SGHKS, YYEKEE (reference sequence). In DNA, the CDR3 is TGTGCCAGCAGCTTGACAGGGGGCGCGGGCAATCAGCCCCAGCATTTT. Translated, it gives CASSLTGGAGNQPQHF.

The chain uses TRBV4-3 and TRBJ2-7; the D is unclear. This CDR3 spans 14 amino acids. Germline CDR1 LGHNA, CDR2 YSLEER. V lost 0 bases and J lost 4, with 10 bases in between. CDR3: CASSQEPDSYEQYF. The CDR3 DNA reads TGCGCCAGCAGCCAAGAACCGGATTCATACGAGCAGTACTTC.

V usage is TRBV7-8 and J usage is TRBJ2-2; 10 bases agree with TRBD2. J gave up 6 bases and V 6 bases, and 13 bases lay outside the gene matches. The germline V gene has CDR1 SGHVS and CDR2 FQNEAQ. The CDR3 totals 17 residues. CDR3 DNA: TGTGCCAGCAGACTAGGGAAGAAGCGGGGGGGTCCCGGGGAGCTGTTTTTT. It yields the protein CASRLGKKRGGPGELFF.

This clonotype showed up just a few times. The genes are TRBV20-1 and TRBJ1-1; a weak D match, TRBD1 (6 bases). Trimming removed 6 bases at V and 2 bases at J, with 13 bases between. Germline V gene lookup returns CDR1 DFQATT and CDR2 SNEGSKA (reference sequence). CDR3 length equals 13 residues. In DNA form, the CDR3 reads TGCAGTGCCCTGGCGGGGGGCAACACTGAAGCTTTCTTT. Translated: CSALAGGNTEAFF.

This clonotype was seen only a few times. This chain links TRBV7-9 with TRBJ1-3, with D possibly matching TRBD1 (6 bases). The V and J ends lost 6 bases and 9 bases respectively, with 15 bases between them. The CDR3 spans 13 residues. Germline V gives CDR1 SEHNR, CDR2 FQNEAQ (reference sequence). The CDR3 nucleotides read TGTGCCAGCAGTTCGAGCAGGGGAGCCACCATATATTTT. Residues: CASSSSRGATIYF.

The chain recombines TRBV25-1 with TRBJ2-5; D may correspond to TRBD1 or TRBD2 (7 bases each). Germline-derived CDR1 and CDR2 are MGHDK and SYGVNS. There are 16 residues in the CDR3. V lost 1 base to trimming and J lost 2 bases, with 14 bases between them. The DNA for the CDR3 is TGTGCCAGCAGTGAATCAGGGGGGGTCGGTCAAGAGACCCAGTACTTC. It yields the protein CASSESGGVGQETQYF. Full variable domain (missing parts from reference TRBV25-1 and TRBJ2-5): EADIYQTPRYLVIGTGKKITLECSQTMGHDKMYWYQQDPGMELHLIHYSYGVNSTEKGDLSSESTVSRIRTEHFPLTLESARPSHTSQYLCASSESGGVGQETQYFGPGTRLLVL.

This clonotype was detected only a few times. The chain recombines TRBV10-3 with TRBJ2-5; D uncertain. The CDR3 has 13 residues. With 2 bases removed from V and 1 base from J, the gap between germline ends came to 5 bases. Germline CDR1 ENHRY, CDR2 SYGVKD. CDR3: CAISEGVQETQYF. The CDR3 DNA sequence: TGTGCCATCAGTGAGGGCGTCCAAGAGACCCAGTACTTC.

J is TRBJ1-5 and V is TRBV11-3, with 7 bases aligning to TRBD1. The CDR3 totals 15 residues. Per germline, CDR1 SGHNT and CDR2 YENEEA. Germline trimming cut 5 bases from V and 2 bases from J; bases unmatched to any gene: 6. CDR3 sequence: CASSPDRERNQPQHF. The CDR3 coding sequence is TGTGCCAGCAGCCCCGACAGGGAACGCAATCAGCCCCAGCATTTT. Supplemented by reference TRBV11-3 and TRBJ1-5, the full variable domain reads EAGVVQSPRYKIIEKKQPVAFWCNPISGHNTLYWYLQNLGQGPELLIRYENEEAVDDSQLPKDRFSAERLKGVDSTLKIQPAELGDSAVYLCASSPDRERNQPQHFGDGTRLSIL.

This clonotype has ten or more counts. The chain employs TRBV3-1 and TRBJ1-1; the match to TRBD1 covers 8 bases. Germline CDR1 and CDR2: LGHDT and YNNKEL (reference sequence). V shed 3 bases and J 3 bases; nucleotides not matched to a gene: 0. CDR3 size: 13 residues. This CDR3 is CASSQTGDTEAFF. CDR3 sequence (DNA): TGTGCCAGCAGCCAGACAGGGGACACTGAAGCTTTCTTT. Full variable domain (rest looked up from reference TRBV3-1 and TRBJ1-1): DTAVSQTPKYLVTQMGNDKSIKCEQNLGHDTMYWYKQDSKKFLKIMFSYNNKELIINETVPNRFSPKSPDKAHLNLHINSLELGDSAVYFCASSQTGDTEAFFGQGTRLTVV.

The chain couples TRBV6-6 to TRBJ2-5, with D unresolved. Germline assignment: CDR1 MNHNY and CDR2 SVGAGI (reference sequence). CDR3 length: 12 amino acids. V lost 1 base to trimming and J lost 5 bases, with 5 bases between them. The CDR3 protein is CASSYYEETQYF. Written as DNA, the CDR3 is TGTGCCAGCAGTTACTACGAGGAGACCCAGTACTTC.

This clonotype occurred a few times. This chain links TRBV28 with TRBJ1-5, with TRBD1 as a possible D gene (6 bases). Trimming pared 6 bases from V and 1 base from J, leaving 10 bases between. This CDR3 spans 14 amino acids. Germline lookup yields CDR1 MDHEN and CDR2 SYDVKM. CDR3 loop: CASRTTGSNQPQHF. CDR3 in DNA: TGTGCCAGCAGGACTACAGGGAGCAATCAGCCCCAGCATTTT.